This T cell receptor (beta chain) appears in the sequencing data of a study of control samples from healthy donors and cancer patients. V gave up 5 bases and J gave up 4 bases, with 14 bases separating them. CDR3 length: 15 amino acids. Per germline, CDR1 SSHAT and CDR2 FNYEAQ (reference sequence). Only a few counts were recorded for this clone. Data came from immunoSEQ multiplex PCR; TCRdb stores just in-frame clones and leaves some out. The repertoire has about 190,000 clones, over 80% of them found once; the top ten carry 1.5% to 2%. The sequenced material came from blood. The source of this sequence is a man aged 25 to 40 in good health. The chain is built from TRBV7-7 and TRBJ2-2; D unresolved. The CDR3 sequence: CASSPQSSGTGELFF. The DNA for the CDR3 is TGTGCCAGCAGCCCACAGTCTTCAGGCACCGGGGAGCTGTTTTTT. Supplemented by reference TRBV7-7 and TRBJ2-2, the full variable domain reads GAGVSQSPRYKVTKRGQDVTLRCDPISSHATLYWYQQALGQGPEFLTYFNYEAQPDKSGLPSDRFSAERPEGSISTLTIQRTEQRDSAMYRCASSPQSSGTGELFFGEGSRLTVL.